This T cell receptor beta chain was identified in a study of graft-versus-host responses after intestinal transplantation. Overall study context: Anti-thymocyte globulin served as induction for all recipients, who then took tacrolimus and steroids for about three years.

The data were produced by immunoSEQ multiplex PCR, yet TCRdb's version contains in-frame clones alone and is incomplete. The data contain under 50,000 clones, around 92% of them seen just once; the ten biggest clones take up around 7%. Germline lookup yields CDR1 MGHRA and CDR2 YSYEKL. CDR3 length equals 14 residues. V lost 1 base to trimming and J lost 3 bases, with 10 bases between them. The sequence was obtained from a human patient who received an intestinal transplant, so some T cells may come from the graft donor. The specimen comprised PBMCs, sampled about 270 days after transplant. This chain links TRBV4-1 with TRBJ2-7; D ambiguous. DNA of the CDR3: TGCGCCAGCAGCCAAGGTCCAGGTCGCTACGAGCAGTACTTC. It codes for CASSQGPGRYEQYF.